This T cell receptor beta chain originates from a study of T-cell memory formation after mild COVID-19. TCRdb called the 5' RACE reads again in MiXCR, with one record for every CDR3 protein. This sample has approximately 350,000 distinct CDR3 sequences, with around 14% found just once. The germline gives CDR1 SGHTA, CDR2 FQGTGA. This CDR3 spans 16 amino acids. A word on this clonotype: Given a much more abundant clone one base away, this may be a read error.

The chain has TRBV7-3 and TRBJ2-2; TRBD2 is a possible D gene (6 bases). The TCR originated in a man between 18 and 35 years old who had mild COVID-19 (a few samples of this study predate the infection). Cell type and time point are not known. Sequencing used PBMCs or a T cell subset sorted from them (not recorded which). CDR3 residues: CASSLSAGSGTGELIF. The CDR3 nucleotides read TGTGCCAGCAGCTTATCAGCCGGGAGTGGCACCGGGGAGCTGATTTTT.